The T cell receptor (beta chain) under discussion was sequenced for a study of CD8 T cells in Susac syndrome. Study-wide points: The study recognized that the number of individuals in its TCR sequencing and HLA analysis was relatively small.

With random hexamers, reverse transcription was performed on roughly 0.45 to 1 ug of RNA. Across 54 Vbeta and 13 Jbeta, TCR beta CDR3 was amplified with immunoSEQ multiplex PCR. A single record per CDR3 protein comes from TCRdb applying MiXCR to the immunoSEQ multiplex PCR reads. The sample shows 350,000 to 550,000 distinct CDR3 sequences, approximately 85% of them seen only once. As regards this clonotype: What it binds is not known.

Isolation of CD8+ and CD4+ T cells was performed negatively, whereas enrichment of TEMRA cells was done by FACS. The sequence was collected from a human donor with multiple sclerosis. The sample consisted of CD8+ T cells from PBMCs.

The DNA for the CDR3 is TGTGCCAGTAGTCGACGGGACAGGGATAATTCACCCCTCCACTTT. Amino acid sequence: CASSRRDRDNSPLHF. This rearrangement joins TRBV19 to TRBJ1-6; 9 bases fit TRBD1. Germline V gene lookup returns CDR1 LNHDA and CDR2 SQIVND (reference sequence). V lost 5 bases to trimming and J lost 5 bases; unmatched junction nucleotides: 4. The CDR3 sequence is 15 residues long.